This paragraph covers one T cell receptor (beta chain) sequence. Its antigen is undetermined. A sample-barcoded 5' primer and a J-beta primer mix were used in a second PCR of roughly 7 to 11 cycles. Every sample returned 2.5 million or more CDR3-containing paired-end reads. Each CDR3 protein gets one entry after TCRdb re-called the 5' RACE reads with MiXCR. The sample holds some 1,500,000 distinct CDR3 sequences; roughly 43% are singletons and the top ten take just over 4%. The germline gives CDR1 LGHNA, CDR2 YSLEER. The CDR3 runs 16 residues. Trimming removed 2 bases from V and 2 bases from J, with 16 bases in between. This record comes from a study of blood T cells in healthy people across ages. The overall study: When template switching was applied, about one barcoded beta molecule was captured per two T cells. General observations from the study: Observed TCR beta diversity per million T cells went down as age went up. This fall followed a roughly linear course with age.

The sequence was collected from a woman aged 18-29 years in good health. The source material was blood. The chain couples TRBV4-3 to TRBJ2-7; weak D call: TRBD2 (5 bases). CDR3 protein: CASSQRERSTTYEQYF. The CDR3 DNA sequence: TGCGCCAGCAGCCAAAGGGAGCGGAGTACAACCTACGAGCAGTACTTC.